This TCR beta chain was documented in a study of blood T cell repertoires in COVID-19. The wider study: Sources were T cells, B-cell-depleted T cells, or PBMCs; the material itself was cDNA or gDNA.

Germline assignment: CDR1 LNHDA and CDR2 SQIVND (reference sequence). The CDR3 totals 14 residues. Trimming took off 11 bases at V and 5 bases at J, with 22 bases between the two ends. This table comes from immunoSEQ multiplex PCR, and its TCRdb copy is limited to in-frame clones, with some not included. This table holds about 220,000 clones, just over 85% found once. The TCR sequence derives from a man aged 25-40 years who had recovered from COVID-19. The gene calls are TRBV19 and TRBJ2-7; D possibly corresponds to TRBD2 (6 bases). The sequencing input was peripheral blood. CDR3 nucleotides: TGTGCCGGCCAGTGGACGGGAGTAAGGGACGAGCAGTACTTC. This gives the protein CAGQWTGVRDEQYF.